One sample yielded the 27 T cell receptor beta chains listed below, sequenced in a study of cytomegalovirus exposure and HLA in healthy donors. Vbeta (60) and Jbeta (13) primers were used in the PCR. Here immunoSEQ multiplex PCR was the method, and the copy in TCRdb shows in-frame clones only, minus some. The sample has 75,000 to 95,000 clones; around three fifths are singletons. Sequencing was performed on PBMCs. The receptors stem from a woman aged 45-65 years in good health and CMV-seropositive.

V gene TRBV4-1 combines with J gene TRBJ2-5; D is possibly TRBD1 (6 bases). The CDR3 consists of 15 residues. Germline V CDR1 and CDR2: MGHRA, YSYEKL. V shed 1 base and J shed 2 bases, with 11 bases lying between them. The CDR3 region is CASSQVPGEQETQYF. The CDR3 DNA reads TGCGCCAGCAGCCAAGTCCCAGGGGAACAAGAGACCCAGTACTTC.

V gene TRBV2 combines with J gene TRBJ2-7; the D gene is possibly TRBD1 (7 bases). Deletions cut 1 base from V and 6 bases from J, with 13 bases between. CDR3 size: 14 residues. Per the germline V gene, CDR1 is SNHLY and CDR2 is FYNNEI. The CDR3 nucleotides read TGTGCCAGCAGTGAAGTACGGCAGGGGGGCGAGCAGTACTTC. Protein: CASSEVRQGGEQYF.

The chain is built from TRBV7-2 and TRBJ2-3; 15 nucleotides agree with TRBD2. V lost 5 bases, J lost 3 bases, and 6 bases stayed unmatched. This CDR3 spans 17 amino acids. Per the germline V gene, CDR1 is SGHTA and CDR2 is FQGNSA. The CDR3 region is CASSTGLAGGRTDTQYF. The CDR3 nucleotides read TGTGCCAGCAGCACTGGACTAGCGGGGGGGCGGACAGATACGCAGTATTTT. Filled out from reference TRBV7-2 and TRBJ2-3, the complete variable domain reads GAGVSQSPSNKVTEKGKDVELRCDPISGHTALYWYRQSLGQGLEFLIYFQGNSAPDKSGLPSDRFSAERTGGSVSTLTIQRTQQEDSAVYLCASSTGLAGGRTDTQYFGPGTRLTVL.

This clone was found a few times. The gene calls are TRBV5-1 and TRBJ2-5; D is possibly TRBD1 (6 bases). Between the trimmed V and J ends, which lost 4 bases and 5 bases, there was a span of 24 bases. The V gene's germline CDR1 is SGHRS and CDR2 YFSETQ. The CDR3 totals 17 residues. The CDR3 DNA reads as TGCGCCAGCAGCCCCGGTTCTGTGGGGGCCCTCCGGGAGACCCAGTACTTC. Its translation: CASSPGSVGALRETQYF.

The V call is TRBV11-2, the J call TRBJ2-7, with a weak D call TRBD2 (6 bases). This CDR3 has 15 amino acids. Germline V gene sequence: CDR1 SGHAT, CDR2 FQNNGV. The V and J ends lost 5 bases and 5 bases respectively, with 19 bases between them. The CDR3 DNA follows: TGTGCCAGCAGCCCCCGGGGTAAGGGAGGCCACGAGCAGTACTTC. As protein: CASSPRGKGGHEQYF.

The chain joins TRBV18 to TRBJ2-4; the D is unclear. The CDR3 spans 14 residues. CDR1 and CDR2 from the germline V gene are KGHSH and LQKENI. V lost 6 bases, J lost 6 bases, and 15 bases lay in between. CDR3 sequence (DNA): TGTGCCAGCTCCCGAATCGACTCCTCAAACATTCAGTACTTC. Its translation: CASSRIDSSNIQYF.

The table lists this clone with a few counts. The CDR3 protein is CASSEAHGNEKLFF. CDR3 nucleotide sequence: TGTGCCAGCAGTGAAGCGCACGGGAATGAAAAACTGTTTTTT. This sequence joins TRBV2 and TRBJ1-4; D gene ambiguous. The CDR3 extends over 14 amino acids. V was pared by 0 bases and J by 5 bases, with 7 bases between. Per germline, CDR1 SNHLY and CDR2 FYNNEI.

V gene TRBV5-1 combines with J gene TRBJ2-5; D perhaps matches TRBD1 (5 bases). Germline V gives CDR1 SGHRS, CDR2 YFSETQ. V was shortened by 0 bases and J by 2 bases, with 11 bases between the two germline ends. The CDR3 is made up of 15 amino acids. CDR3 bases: TGCGCCAGCAGCTTGGAGGGGTTGAAGCAAGAGACCCAGTACTTC. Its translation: CASSLEGLKQETQYF.

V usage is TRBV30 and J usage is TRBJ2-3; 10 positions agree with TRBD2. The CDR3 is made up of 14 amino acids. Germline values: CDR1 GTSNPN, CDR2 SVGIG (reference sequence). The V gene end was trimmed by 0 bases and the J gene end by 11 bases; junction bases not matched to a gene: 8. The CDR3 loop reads CAWSVEAGGLGQYF. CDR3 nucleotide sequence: TGTGCCTGGAGTGTAGAAGCGGGGGGGCTGGGGCAGTATTTT.

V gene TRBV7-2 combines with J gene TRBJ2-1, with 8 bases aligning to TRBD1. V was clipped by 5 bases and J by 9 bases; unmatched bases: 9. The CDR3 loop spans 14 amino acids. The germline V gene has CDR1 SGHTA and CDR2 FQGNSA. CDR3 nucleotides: TGTGCCAGCAGCCTAATAGGGACAGGAGGTGAGCAGTTCTTC. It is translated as CASSLIGTGGEQFF.

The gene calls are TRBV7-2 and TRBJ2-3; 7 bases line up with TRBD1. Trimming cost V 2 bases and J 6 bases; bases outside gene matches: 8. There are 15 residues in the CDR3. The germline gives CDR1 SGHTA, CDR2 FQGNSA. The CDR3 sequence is CASSLLAGGRDTQYF. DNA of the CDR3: TGTGCCAGCAGCTTACTGGCAGGGGGTCGGGATACGCAGTATTTT.

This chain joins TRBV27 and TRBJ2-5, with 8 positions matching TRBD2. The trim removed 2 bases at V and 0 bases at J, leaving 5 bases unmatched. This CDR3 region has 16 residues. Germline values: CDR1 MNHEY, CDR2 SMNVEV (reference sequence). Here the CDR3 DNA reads TGTGCCAGCAGTTTAAGAGGACTAGCAGACCAAGAGACCCAGTACTTC. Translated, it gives CASSLRGLADQETQYF.

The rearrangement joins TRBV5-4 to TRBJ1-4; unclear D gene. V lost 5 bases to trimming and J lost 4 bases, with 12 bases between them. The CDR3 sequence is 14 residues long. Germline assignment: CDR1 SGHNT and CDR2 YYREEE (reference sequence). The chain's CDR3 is CASSTTNSNEKLFF. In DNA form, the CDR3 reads TGTGCCAGCAGTACCACGAACAGTAATGAAAAACTGTTTTTT.

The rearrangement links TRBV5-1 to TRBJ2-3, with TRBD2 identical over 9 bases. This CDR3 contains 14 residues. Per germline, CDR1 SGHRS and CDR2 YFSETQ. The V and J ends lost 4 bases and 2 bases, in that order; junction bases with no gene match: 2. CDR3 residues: CASSIAGATDTQYF. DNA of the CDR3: TGCGCCAGCAGCATAGCGGGGGCCACAGATACGCAGTATTTT.

The CDR3 sequence: CASSSGQGRNYGYTF. CDR3 coding DNA: TGTGCCAGCAGCTCCGGACAGGGAAGGAACTATGGCTACACCTTC. The chain employs TRBV9 and TRBJ1-2, with 8 bases identical to TRBD1. CDR3 length: 15 residues. Germline CDR1 and CDR2: SGDLS and YYNGEE. J lost 2 bases, V lost 4 bases, and 7 bases had no gene match.

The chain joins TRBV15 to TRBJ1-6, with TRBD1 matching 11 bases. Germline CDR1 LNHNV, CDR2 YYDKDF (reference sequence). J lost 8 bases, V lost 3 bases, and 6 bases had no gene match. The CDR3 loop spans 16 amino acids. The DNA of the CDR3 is TGTGCCACCAGCAGCTCCAGGACAGGGGGCCATTCACCCCTCCACTTT. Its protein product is CATSSSRTGGHSPLHF.

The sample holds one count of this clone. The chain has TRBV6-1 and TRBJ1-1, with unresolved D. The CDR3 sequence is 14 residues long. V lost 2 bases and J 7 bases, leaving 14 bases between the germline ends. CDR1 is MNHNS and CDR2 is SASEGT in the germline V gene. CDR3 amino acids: CASSERQVKDEAFF. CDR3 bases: TGTGCCAGCAGTGAACGGCAGGTCAAAGATGAAGCTTTCTTT.

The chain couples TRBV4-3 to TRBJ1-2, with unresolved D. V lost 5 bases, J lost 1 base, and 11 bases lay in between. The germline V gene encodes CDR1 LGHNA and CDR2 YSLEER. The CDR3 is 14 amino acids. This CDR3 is CASSWTRDNYGYTF. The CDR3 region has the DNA TGCGCCAGCAGCTGGACGAGGGATAACTATGGCTACACCTTC.

The CDR3 bases are TGCAGCGTTGAGGACGGGAGAGGCATCGAGCAGTTCTTC. Its translation: CSVEDGRGIEQFF. The genes are TRBV29-1 and TRBJ2-1, with D tentatively TRBD2 (6 bases). V was cut by 3 bases and J by 10 bases, with 16 bases left in between. The CDR3 totals 13 residues. CDR1 SQVTM and CDR2 ANQGSEA come from the germline V gene.

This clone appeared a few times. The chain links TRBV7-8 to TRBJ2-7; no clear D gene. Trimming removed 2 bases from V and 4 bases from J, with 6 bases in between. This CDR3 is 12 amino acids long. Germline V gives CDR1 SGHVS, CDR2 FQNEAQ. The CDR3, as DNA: TGTGCCAGCAGCTTAACGGGTTACGAGCAGTACTTC. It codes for CASSLTGYEQYF.

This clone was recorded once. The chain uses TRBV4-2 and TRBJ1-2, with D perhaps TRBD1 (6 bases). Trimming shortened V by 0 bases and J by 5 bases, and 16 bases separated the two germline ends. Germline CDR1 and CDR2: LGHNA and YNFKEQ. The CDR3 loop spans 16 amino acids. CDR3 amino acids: CASSQDRGSLSYGYTF. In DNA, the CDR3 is TGTGCCAGCAGCCAAGATAGGGGGTCGCTTAGTTATGGCTACACCTTC.

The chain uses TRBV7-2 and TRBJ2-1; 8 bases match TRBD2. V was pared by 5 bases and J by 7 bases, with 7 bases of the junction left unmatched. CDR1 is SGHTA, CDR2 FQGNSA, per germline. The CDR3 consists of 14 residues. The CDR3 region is CASSPLAGKNEQFF. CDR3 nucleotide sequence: TGTGCCAGCAGCCCGTTAGCGGGGAAAAATGAGCAGTTCTTC.

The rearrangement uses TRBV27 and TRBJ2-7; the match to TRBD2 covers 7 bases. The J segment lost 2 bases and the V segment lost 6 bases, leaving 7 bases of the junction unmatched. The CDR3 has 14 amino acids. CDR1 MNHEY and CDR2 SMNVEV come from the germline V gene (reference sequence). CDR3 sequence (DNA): TGTGCCAGCAGCCCCAGACTAGCCCCCTACGAGCAGTACTTC. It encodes CASSPRLAPYEQYF.

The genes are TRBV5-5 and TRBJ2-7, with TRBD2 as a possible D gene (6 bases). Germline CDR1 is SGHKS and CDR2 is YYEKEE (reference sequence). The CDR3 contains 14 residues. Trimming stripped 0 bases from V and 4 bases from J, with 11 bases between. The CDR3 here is CASSLGVGRYEQYF. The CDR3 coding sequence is TGTGCCAGCAGCTTGGGGGTAGGGAGGTACGAGCAGTACTTC.

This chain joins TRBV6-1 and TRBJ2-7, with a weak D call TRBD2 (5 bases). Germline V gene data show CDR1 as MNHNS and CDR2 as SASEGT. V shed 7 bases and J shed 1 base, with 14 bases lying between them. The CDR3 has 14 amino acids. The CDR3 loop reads CASTEGRQSYEQYF. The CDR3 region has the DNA TGTGCCAGCACCGAGGGAAGGCAATCCTACGAGCAGTACTTC.

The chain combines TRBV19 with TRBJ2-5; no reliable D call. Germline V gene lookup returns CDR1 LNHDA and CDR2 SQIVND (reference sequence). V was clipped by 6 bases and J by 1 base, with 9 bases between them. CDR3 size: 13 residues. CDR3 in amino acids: CASSSAIQETQYF. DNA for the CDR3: TGTGCCAGTAGCTCAGCGATCCAAGAGACCCAGTACTTC.

The CDR3 region is CASSLGQGGGYTF. The CDR3, as DNA: TGTGCCAGCAGTTTAGGGCAGGGCGGCGGCTACACCTTC. The chain couples TRBV27 to TRBJ1-2, with D possibly TRBD1 on 5 matching bases. Germline V gene lookup returns CDR1 MNHEY and CDR2 SMNVEV (reference sequence). The V end lost 2 bases, the J end lost 8 bases, and 12 bases lay between the germline ends. The CDR3 is 13 amino acids.